This T cell receptor beta chain was sequenced for a study of blood T cell repertoires in COVID-19. The wider study: The United States, Italy and Spain provided the acute and convalescent COVID-19 samples. T cells, B-cell-depleted T cells, or PBMCs supplied cDNA or gDNA.

Per the authors' pipeline: By means of reference gene primer amplification, nucleated cell counts were estimated. Using immunoSEQ multiplex PCR, the repertoire was profiled, and TCRdb retains in-frame clones only, with some absent. From that table come the V and J calls and clone size; the DNA was used to work out D and trimming. This sample has 25,000 to 35,000 clones, with roughly 84% found just once. The germline V gene encodes CDR1 GTSNPN and CDR2 SVGIG (reference sequence). CDR3 length: 14 amino acids. V lost 3 bases, J lost 5 bases, and 5 bases stayed unmatched. This chain joins TRBV30 and TRBJ2-2, with 8 bases lining up with TRBD1. The sequenced material came from peripheral blood. This receptor was obtained from a man in his 70s with active COVID-19. The CDR3 DNA reads as TGTGCCTGGAGGCGGACAGGGAGTACCGGGGAGCTGTTTTTT. It translates to CAWRRTGSTGELFF.